The 8 T cell receptor beta chains below were found in one sample sequenced in a study of blood T cell repertoires in COVID-19. Sequencing was performed with immunoSEQ multiplex PCR; in TCRdb, only in-frame clones are kept and a portion is missing. This table has roughly 230,000 clones, 85% appearing once. Sequenced input: PBMCs or T cells enriched from blood (not recorded which). These receptors were taken from a woman in her forties or fifties who had been exposed to COVID-19.

V gene TRBV9 combines with J gene TRBJ2-6; 10 bases line up with TRBD1. The V and J ends lost 3 bases and 2 bases, in that order; junction bases with no gene match: 2. CDR1 is SGDLS and CDR2 is YYNGEE in the germline V gene. The CDR3 is made up of 16 amino acids. This CDR3 reads CASSGQGAAGANVLTF. DNA for the CDR3: TGTGCCAGCAGCGGACAGGGGGCGGCTGGGGCCAACGTCCTGACTTTC.

The rearrangement links TRBV6-5 to TRBJ1-2; 7 bases are shared with TRBD1. The CDR3 runs to 12 residues. Trimming cost V 6 bases and J 8 bases; bases outside gene matches: 6. Germline CDR1 and CDR2: MNHEY and SVGAGI. The DNA for the CDR3 is TGTGCCAGCAGACCCCTGACAGGGGGCTACACCTTC. Translation: CASRPLTGGYTF.

With respect to this clone: Other DNA sequences in this sample translate to the same CDR3. The chain couples TRBV5-4 to TRBJ1-1; 8 bases agree with TRBD1. The CDR3 contains 14 residues. Germline CDR1 reads SGHNT; CDR2 reads YYREEE (reference sequence). The V gene end was trimmed by 0 bases and the J gene end by 4 bases; junction bases not matched to a gene: 2. The CDR3 DNA follows: TGTGCCAGCAGCTTGGCAGGGGGCGGCACTGAAGCTTTCTTT. Encoded protein: CASSLAGGGTEAFF.

A single count supports this clone. The chain uses TRBV19 and TRBJ2-7, with 8 bases aligning to TRBD2. Germline-derived CDR1 and CDR2 are LNHDA and SQIVND (reference sequence). CDR3 size: 15 residues. The junction had 8 bases not matched to a gene; V was cut back by 5 bases and J by 2 bases. The CDR3 region is CASSSQRGRTYEQYF. The CDR3 nucleotides are TGTGCCAGTAGTTCCCAGCGGGGGCGAACCTACGAGCAGTACTTC.

This clone has just one count. The V call is TRBV5-1, the J call TRBJ1-2; the match to TRBD1 covers 7 bases. The CDR3 runs 13 residues. The V segment lost 4 bases and the J segment 8 bases; nucleotides outside the gene matches: 8. Germline loops: CDR1 SGHRS, CDR2 YFSETQ. As DNA, the CDR3 is TGCGCCAGCAGCCTGCAGGGGGATGGCGGCTACACCTTC. Its translation: CASSLQGDGGYTF.

The chain carries TRBV9 and TRBJ1-3; D remains unclear. The V end was cut by 6 bases, the J end by 8 bases, with 12 bases between. Germline loops: CDR1 SGDLS, CDR2 YYNGEE. The CDR3 has 12 residues. The CDR3 protein is CASTSNSDTIYF. DNA of the CDR3: TGTGCCAGCACCTCAAATTCAGACACCATATATTTT.

The chain couples TRBV28 to TRBJ1-3; D is unresolved. Germline CDR1 and CDR2: MDHEN and SYDVKM. Trimming took off 9 bases at V and 3 bases at J, with 15 bases between the two ends. There are 14 residues in the CDR3. The DNA of the CDR3 is TGTGCCAGTCGAGGAGGGATTGGTGGAAACACCATATATTTT. Translated, it gives CASRGGIGGNTIYF.

Of note for this clone: One end of the junction varies from germline; a read error may be responsible. The chain recombines TRBV12-3 or TRBV12-4 with TRBJ2-7; tentative D call: TRBD1 (6 bases). CDR3 length: 12 amino acids. The CDR3 sequence: CASSRGHLGGHF. In nucleotides, the CDR3 is TGTGCCAGCAGTCGGGGACACCTAGGTGGGCACTTC.